Listed here are 5 T cell receptor beta chains from one sample, sequenced in a study of molecular identifiers for immune sequencing clone quantification (dated by TCRdb to the late 2010s). Libraries were prepared through PCR. Sequencing used a NextSeq 500. TCRdb trimmed public reads at Q25 via fastp, called clones via MiXCR and kept in-frame beta chains. Every distinct CDR3 protein forms one entry, paired with its most common genes and DNA. The sample has more than 550,000 distinct CDR3 sequences on record, less than 30% of them singletons. Of the sample, about 0.8% falls within the top ten clones. The sample consisted of naive CD8+ T cells from blood, with Jurkat cell RNA spiked in. The sample's cell subset or site label, decoded: FACS-sorted CD8+CD4-CCR7+CD45RA+ naive T cells. The source of these receptors is a human donor in good health. Some libraries in this study had Jurkat cell RNA spiked in.

This clonotype was recorded once. V is TRBV6-2 or TRBV6-3 and J is TRBJ2-1, with TRBD2 identical over 10 bases. CDR1 is MNHEY, CDR2 SVGEGT, per germline. Germline trimming cut 9 bases from V and 7 bases from J; bases unmatched to any gene: 6. The CDR3 has 13 residues. In DNA form, the CDR3 reads TGTGCCAGTTCTAGCGGGGGTTTGAATGAGCAGTTCTTC. Its translation: CASSSGGLNEQFF.

The rearrangement joins TRBV7-9 to TRBJ2-1; 9 bases fit TRBD2. CDR1 is SEHNR, CDR2 FQNEAQ, per germline (reference sequence). After removal of 0 bases from V and 0 bases from J, the junction contained 3 bases not matched to a gene. The CDR3 sequence is 17 residues long. The CDR3 loop reads CASSLASGGGSYNEQFF. CDR3 in DNA: TGTGCCAGCAGCTTAGCTAGCGGGGGTGGCTCCTACAATGAGCAGTTCTTC. Based on the CDR3 plus reference TRBV7-9 and TRBJ2-1, the full variable domain is DTGVSQNPRHKITKRGQNVTFRCDPISEHNRLYWYRQTLGQGPEFLTYFQNEAQLEKSRLLSDRFSAERPKGSFSTLEIQRTEQGDSAMYLCASSLASGGGSYNEQFFGPGTRLTVL.

In the case of this clonotype: A much larger clonotype is one base distant, so this may be a read error. The chain recombines TRBV5-1 with TRBJ1-1, with a tentative D call TRBD1 (6 bases). The CDR3 is made up of 14 amino acids. CDR1 SGHRS and CDR2 YFSETQ come from the germline V gene. With 7 bases removed from V and 3 bases from J, the gap between germline ends came to 16 bases. The CDR3 DNA reads TGCGCCAGCGGCCAAGGGACACTCGACACTGAAGCTTTCTTT. The encoded protein is CASGQGTLDTEAFF.

Worth noting for this clonotype: Since a much larger clone is just one base distant, this may be a read error. V is TRBV28 and J is TRBJ2-7, with TRBD1 matching over 7 bases. The J call is uncertain, as TRBJ2-1 better fits the DNA end. The CDR3 covers 12 residues. The germline V gene has CDR1 MDHEN and CDR2 SYDVKM. The DNA of the CDR3 is TGTGCCAGCAGTTTCGACAGGGACGAGCAGTTCTTC. This translates into CASSFDRDEQFF.

The rearrangement uses TRBV30 and TRBJ2-3, with D possibly TRBD2 on 5 matching bases. Looked up from germline, CDR1 is GTSNPN and CDR2 is SVGIG (reference sequence). With 0 bases removed from V and 4 bases from J, the gap between germline ends came to 11 bases. This CDR3 is 14 amino acids long. CDR3 coding DNA: TGTGCCTGGAGTGTAGCGGCGGGCGCAGATACGCAGTATTTT. The encoded protein is CAWSVAAGADTQYF.